These 28 T cell receptor beta chains came from one sample sequenced in a study of human T cells and chemical hapten exposure. In TCRdb, the RACE reads were re-called with MiXCR into one record per CDR3 protein. Among about 380,000 distinct CDR3 sequences listed, over 6% were seen once. Time point described: patch test 2, 6 weeks after DPC sensitization. Treatment defined: therapeutic diphenylcyclopropenone sensitization with weekly scalp DPC. This specimen consisted of whole blood, obtained in connection with sensitization to the hapten diphenylcyclopropenone (DPC). These receptors originate from a woman aged 18-35 years with alopecia areata. Some clones in this sample may be carry-over from other donors' samples.

This chain joins TRBV6-2 or TRBV6-3 and TRBJ1-1, with D possibly matching TRBD1 (5 bases). The CDR3 runs 16 residues. V was shortened by 2 bases and J by 7 bases, with 20 bases between the two germline ends. From germline, CDR1 is MNHEY and CDR2 SVGEGT. The chain's CDR3 is CASSYALTGTGIEAFF. The CDR3 DNA reads as TGTGCCAGCAGTTACGCCCTTACGGGGACGGGAATTGAAGCTTTCTTT.

The count of this clonotype is one. The J gene is TRBJ2-3, the V gene TRBV12-3 or TRBV12-4, with D possibly being TRBD1 (5 bases). CDR3 size: 16 residues. V was cut by 5 bases and J by 1 base, with 16 bases left in between. CDR3 region: CASSNLRTTGTDTQYF. Written as DNA, the CDR3 is TGTGCCAGCAGTAACTTAAGGACAACTGGCACAGATACGCAGTATTTT.

Only a few counts were recorded for this clonotype. The chain joins TRBV6-5 to TRBJ2-3; 12 nucleotides match TRBD1. Trimming cost V 1 base and J 4 bases; bases outside gene matches: 3. This CDR3 has 16 amino acids. Germline V gene sequence: CDR1 MNHEY, CDR2 SVGAGI. CDR3 region: CASSYWDRGPADTQYF. The CDR3, as DNA: TGTGCCAGCAGTTACTGGGACAGGGGGCCAGCAGATACGCAGTATTTT.

A few counts support this clonotype. This chain joins TRBV6-2 or TRBV6-3 and TRBJ1-2; the D is unclear. The V end was cut by 2 bases, the J end by 5 bases, with 6 bases between. Germline V CDR1 and CDR2: MNHEY, SVGEGT. CDR3 length equals 12 residues. DNA of the CDR3: TGTGCCAGCAGTTACCGGGGATATGGCTACACCTTC. Its translation: CASSYRGYGYTF.

This clonotype has more than one count but fewer than ten. This chain joins TRBV2 and TRBJ2-1; D is perhaps TRBD1 (6 bases). Germline V gene lookup returns CDR1 SNHLY and CDR2 FYNNEI. V lost 7 bases to trimming and J lost 8 bases, with 21 bases between them. This CDR3 has 15 amino acids. The CDR3 DNA reads TGTGCCAGCACCGAGGGGAGCAGGGGCAGGGATGAGCAGTTCTTC. Protein sequence: CASTEGSRGRDEQFF.

The V and J genes are TRBV29-1 and TRBJ1-1; 8 bases line up with TRBD1. The CDR3 loop spans 13 amino acids. Looked up from germline, CDR1 is SQVTM and CDR2 is ANQGSEA. Trimming removed 3 bases from V and 4 bases from J; junction bases left unmatched: 4. The DNA of the CDR3 is TGCAGCGTTGAGCCAACAGGGGGCACTGAAGCTTTCTTT. Translation gives CSVEPTGGTEAFF.

The table lists this clonotype with a few counts. The CDR3 is CASWVGRPGREQYF. The DNA of the CDR3 is TGTGCCAGCTGGGTGGGGCGGCCCGGGCGCGAGCAGTACTTC. The chain couples TRBV2 to TRBJ2-7, with a possible D match to TRBD1 (5 bases). From germline, CDR1 is SNHLY and CDR2 FYNNEI. The CDR3 spans 14 residues. The V end was cut by 8 bases, the J end by 6 bases, with 20 bases between.

This clonotype was seen a handful of times. The chain joins TRBV12-5 to TRBJ1-5; 9 bases are a match to TRBD1. Trimming cost V 5 bases and J 3 bases; bases outside gene matches: 8. CDR3 length: 16 amino acids. Germline V gene sequence: CDR1 LGHNT, CDR2 FRNRAP. The CDR3 DNA reads as TGTGCTAGTGGTCCGACGCGACAGGGGGACAATCAGCCCCAGCATTTT. Its protein product is CASGPTRQGDNQPQHF.

The chain couples TRBV6-2 or TRBV6-3 to TRBJ2-7, with D possibly TRBD1 on 6 matching bases. The CDR3 sequence is 12 residues long. In germline, CDR1 is MNHEY, CDR2 SVGEGT. The V end was cut by 4 bases, the J end by 11 bases, with 15 bases between. Here the CDR3 reads CASSLRTDRKYF. In DNA form, the CDR3 reads TGTGCCAGCAGTTTGCGGACAGATCGAAAGTACTTC.

This clonotype was detected only a few times. As DNA, the CDR3 is TGTGCCAGCAGTCGCTTCAGGGACCCCTTTAATGACGAACTGTTTTTT. This translates into CASSRFRDPFNDELFF. The V and J genes are TRBV12-3 or TRBV12-4 and TRBJ1-4, with D possibly matching TRBD1 (5 bases). The CDR3 runs to 16 residues. V was trimmed by 5 bases and J by 12 bases, leaving 25 bases between them.

This clonotype showed up many times. The rearrangement uses TRBV27 and TRBJ1-3; weak D call: TRBD1 (5 bases). CDR1 MNHEY and CDR2 SMNVEV come from the germline V gene (reference sequence). Trimming removed 6 bases at V and 4 bases at J, with 13 bases between. The CDR3 is 14 amino acids. CDR3 nucleotides: TGTGCCAGCAGCCCCTCAGACAGCGGAAACACCATATATTTT. Protein: CASSPSDSGNTIYF.

This clonotype was seen many times. The V and J genes are TRBV29-1 and TRBJ2-4, with D hard to call. The CDR3 is made up of 13 amino acids. Germline lookup yields CDR1 SQVTM and CDR2 ANQGSEA. Trimming removed 4 bases at V and 0 bases at J, with 7 bases between. CDR3 amino acids: CSVVDLAKNIQYF. In DNA, the CDR3 is TGCAGCGTTGTTGACCTAGCCAAAAACATTCAGTACTTC.

The rearrangement uses TRBV7-6 and TRBJ2-7, with TRBD2 matching over 7 bases. Germline V lookup: CDR1 SGHVS, CDR2 FNYEAQ. V dropped 7 bases and J dropped 7; count of bases not matched to a gene: 13. The CDR3 spans 14 residues. The CDR3 DNA reads TGTGCCAGCACCTCGGAGGGCGCCGGGGGGGAGCAGTACTTC. As protein: CASTSEGAGGEQYF.

The sample holds many counts of this clonotype. This rearrangement joins TRBV12-3 or TRBV12-4 to TRBJ1-2, with D maybe TRBD1 (6 bases). Trimming took 1 base from V and 8 from J, leaving 11 bases between them. This CDR3 comprises 13 residues. The DNA for the CDR3 is TGTGCCAGCAGTTTAGGAACAGGGAAGGGCTACACCTTC. The encoded protein is CASSLGTGKGYTF.

The gene calls are TRBV5-1 and TRBJ2-3, with D possibly matching TRBD1 (5 bases). Trimming pared 3 bases from V and 0 bases from J, leaving 11 bases between. Looked up from germline, CDR1 is SGHRS and CDR2 is YFSETQ. The CDR3 contains 15 residues. This chain's CDR3 is CASSWQGMSTDTQYF. The CDR3 nucleotides read TGCGCCAGCAGCTGGCAGGGTATGAGCACAGATACGCAGTATTTT.

This clonotype appeared a few times. The chain joins TRBV28 to TRBJ2-4, with D perhaps matching TRBD1 (6 bases). Germline V gene data show CDR1 as MDHEN and CDR2 as SYDVKM. The CDR3 is 14 residues long. The V end lost 6 bases, the J end lost 3 bases, and 12 bases lay between the germline ends. The CDR3 nucleotides read TGTGCCAGCAGCCGGACAGCTAACAAAAACATTCAGTACTTC. This codes for CASSRTANKNIQYF. Based on the CDR3 plus reference TRBV28 and TRBJ2-4, the full variable domain is DVKVTQSSRYLVKRTGEKVFLECVQDMDHENMFWYRQDPGLGLRLIYFSYDVKMKEKGDIPEGYSVSREKKERFSLILESASTNQTSMYLCASSRTANKNIQYFGAGTRLSVL.

The chain uses TRBV5-6 and TRBJ2-2; D is possibly TRBD1 or TRBD2 (6 bases each). CDR1 and CDR2 (germline): SGHDT, YYEEEE. The CDR3 is 15 amino acids. Trimming stripped 1 base from V and 4 bases from J, with 11 bases between. Here the CDR3 DNA reads TGTGCCAGCAGCTTGCCGGGGGCAGGCACCGGGGAGCTGTTTTTT. The encoded protein is CASSLPGAGTGELFF.

This clonotype was observed a handful of times. J is TRBJ1-6 and V is TRBV12-3 or TRBV12-4; tentative D call: TRBD1 (6 bases). V was pared by 8 bases and J by 7 bases, with 18 bases between. CDR3 length equals 15 residues. CDR3 nucleotide sequence: TGTGCCAGCTCCCTTAAAGGGGGGGGAAATTCACCCCTCCACTTT. It is translated as CASSLKGGGNSPLHF.

Details on this clonotype: This may be a read error, as it is one base from a much larger clone. This chain links TRBV29-1 with TRBJ1-1, with 8 bases lining up with TRBD1. CDR1 SQVTM and CDR2 ANQGSEA come from the germline V gene. This CDR3 contains 13 residues. The CDR3 DNA is TGCAGCGTTGAAAGACAGGGGAACACTGAAGCTTCCTTT. Its translation is CSVERQGNTEASF.

This clonotype was observed a few times. The chain's CDR3 is CASRQQAWARTETQYF. The CDR3 DNA reads TGTGCCAGCAGACAGCAAGCCTGGGCGAGAACGGAGACCCAGTACTTC. This chain links TRBV27 with TRBJ2-5; D ambiguous. This CDR3 has 16 amino acids. Per germline, CDR1 MNHEY and CDR2 SMNVEV (reference sequence). The ends were cut back, 6 bases at V and 5 bases at J, with 22 bases in the middle.

The chain uses TRBV6-6 and TRBJ2-6; the match to TRBD1 covers 8 bases. Germline V gene sequence: CDR1 MNHNY, CDR2 SVGAGI (reference sequence). The CDR3 length is 17 residues. Losses at the gene ends were 2 bases for V and 2 bases for J; bases not matched to a gene: 5. The CDR3 DNA reads as TGTGCCAGCAGTTACCCCGACAGGGGTGCTGGGGCCAACGTCCTGACTTTC. Its translation: CASSYPDRGAGANVLTF.

The V and J genes are TRBV3-1 and TRBJ2-1; perhaps D is TRBD1 or TRBD2 (5 bases each). The V gene's germline CDR1 is LGHDT and CDR2 YNNKEL (reference sequence). The V and J ends lost 5 bases and 6 bases respectively, with 17 bases between them. The CDR3 is 15 residues long. CDR3 protein: CASSFPGTRSNEQFF. The DNA for the CDR3 is TGTGCCAGCAGCTTCCCCGGGACGAGGTCCAATGAGCAGTTCTTC.

The sample holds many counts of this clonotype. V usage is TRBV9 and J usage is TRBJ1-2; no clear D gene. Germline-derived CDR1 and CDR2 are SGDLS and YYNGEE. The CDR3 is made up of 17 amino acids. With 4 bases removed from V and 6 bases from J, the gap between germline ends came to 25 bases. CDR3 sequence reads: CASSQYGIIEGLNGYTF. Here the CDR3 DNA reads TGTGCCAGCAGCCAATACGGAATAATCGAGGGTCTAAATGGCTACACCTTC.

This clonotype was seen only a few times. The chain combines TRBV4-2 with TRBJ2-7; D is unclear. This CDR3 spans 13 amino acids. Trimming took 0 bases from V and 7 from J, leaving 10 bases between them. The germline V gene encodes CDR1 LGHNA and CDR2 YNFKEQ. The CDR3 DNA follows: TGTGCCAGCAGCCAAGATAAGGGCCGGGAGCAGTACTTC. This codes for CASSQDKGREQYF.

The sample holds many counts of this clonotype. The chain is built from TRBV7-2 and TRBJ1-5, with D possibly matching TRBD1 (6 bases). V was clipped by 5 bases and J by 6 bases, with 11 bases between them. Germline V lookup: CDR1 SGHTA, CDR2 FQGNSA. This CDR3 contains 13 residues. CDR3 sequence (DNA): TGTGCCAGCAGCACAGGGATGAGTCAGCCCCAGCATTTT. It specifies CASSTGMSQPQHF.

DNA of the CDR3: TGCAGTGCTAGAGCTGCAGGGGAAGCAGATACGCAGTATTTT. Its translation: CSARAAGEADTQYF. The chain is built from TRBV20-1 and TRBJ2-3, with D perhaps TRBD1 (6 bases). CDR1 and CDR2 (germline): DFQATT, SNEGSKA (reference sequence). This CDR3 is built from 14 residues. Trimming took 1 base from V and 4 from J, leaving 12 bases between them.

This clonotype appeared a few times. The chain couples TRBV4-2 to TRBJ1-3, with TRBD1 as a possible D gene (5 bases). Germline assignment: CDR1 LGHNA and CDR2 YNFKEQ. CDR3 length: 15 residues. The germline V and J ends were trimmed by 2 bases and 8 bases, with 16 bases remaining between them. The CDR3 DNA is TGTGCCAGCAGCCAACAACTTCCACCGGGGGACACCATATATTTT. Translating it yields CASSQQLPPGDTIYF.

There are many counts of this clonotype. The chain joins TRBV6-2 or TRBV6-3 to TRBJ1-2; 8 bases agree with TRBD1. Germline CDR1 is MNHEY and CDR2 is SVGEGT. CDR3 length equals 17 residues. Germline trimming cut 6 bases from V and 5 bases from J; bases unmatched to any gene: 17. The CDR3, as DNA: TGTGCCAGCAGCCGGGACCTCCCCGGGACAGGCTTTTATGGCTACACCTTC. As protein: CASSRDLPGTGFYGYTF.